This T cell receptor (beta chain) was sequenced in a study of T cell responses to AZD1222 COVID-19 vaccine. Overall study findings and caveats: Clonal diversity was possibly underestimated, and the donors were mostly white British, with more females. The study reported that nearly half of spike-specific TCRs target unmutated variant regions. Spike-specific TCR depth and breadth grew after two AZD1222 doses.

Measured with immunoSEQ multiplex PCR; TCRdb has only the in-frame clones, and not every one. The repertoire consists of 140,000 to 150,000 clones, with 93% occurring once and the leading ten covering 10% to 15%. In regard to this clone: Its specificity is not known.

The origin of this receptor is an adult who had recovered from COVID-19. The source material was peripheral blood, sampled after recovery from COVID-19.

CDR3 protein: CASRPGTINNEQFF. The CDR3 DNA reads as TGTGCCAGCCGACCCGGGACTATCAACAATGAGCAGTTCTTC. The rearrangement joins TRBV27 to TRBJ2-1; 7 bases are shared with TRBD2. Per the germline V gene, CDR1 is MNHEY and CDR2 is SMNVEV (reference sequence). V lost 8 bases, J lost 5 bases, and 9 bases stayed unmatched. The CDR3 consists of 14 residues.